This T cell receptor (beta chain) came from a study of blood T cells in healthy people across ages. General study results and limits: Getting older went along with TCR beta diversity per million T cells dropping roughly linearly.

In its sample, this clonotype was seen a few times. Its matching antigen is unknown. A second PCR, run for about 7 to 11 cycles, used a sample-barcoded 5' primer plus a J-beta primer mix. TCRdb itself ran the 5' RACE reads through MiXCR, one entry per CDR3 protein. Of some 1.5 million distinct CDR3 sequences in the sample, 28% were seen once. This CDR3 spans 14 amino acids. The germline gives CDR1 SGHAT, CDR2 FQNNGV. V lost 5 bases and J 9 bases, leaving 17 bases between the germline ends. The V call is TRBV11-2, the J call TRBJ2-1, with a possible D match to TRBD2 (5 bases). Source material: blood. This clonotype originated in a woman aged 30 to 39 in good health. CDR3 nucleotide sequence: TGTGCCAGCAGCCAAGTCGAGCGGCCCCCTGAGCAGTTCTTC. It yields the protein CASSQVERPPEQFF.